These T cell receptor beta chains were read from a single sample in a study of vaccination and CD4 T cells after COVID-19. Each CDR3 protein gets one entry after TCRdb re-called the PCR reads with MiXCR. The data contain 9,500 to 15,000 distinct CDR3 sequences, under 55% of them singletons. No antigen is known for these receptors. Specimen: CD4+ T cells from blood, cultured in vitro. These receptors all stem from a human donor who had recovered from COVID-19. Both conserved end residues are part of each CDR3. Fields, in order: clone size, V gene, J gene, D gene, CDR3 length, CDR3 DNA, CDR3 protein. D genes are given only for firm matches. Not all rows give a size; the values are once, few, many and, for expanded clones, a class.

.	TRBV19	TRBJ2-3	TRBD2	15	TGTGCCAGTAGGCTAGCGGGGGACCGCCCAGATACGCAGTATTTT	CASRLAGDRPDTQYF
few	TRBV7-3	TRBJ2-1	.	12	TGTGCCAGCAGCTCCGCGGACAATGAGCAGTTCTTC	CASSSADNEQFF
.	TRBV20-1	TRBJ2-7	.	12	TGCAGTGCTAGCCCTAGTGGCTACGAGCAGTACTTC	CSASPSGYEQYF
once	TRBV4-1	TRBJ1-1	.	14	TGCGCCAGCAGCGAGATGACAGTGAACACTGAAGCTTTCTTT	CASSEMTVNTEAFF
.	TRBV18	TRBJ2-7	.	15	TGTGCCAGCTCCCGGGGTCACGGAAAGGTCTACGAGCAGTACTTC	CASSRGHGKVYEQYF
.	TRBV2	TRBJ2-7	.	15	TGTGCCAGCAGTGAAGAGGCAGGGCTTGACGCCGAGCAGTACTTC	CASSEEAGLDAEQYF
.	TRBV6-5	TRBJ1-2	TRBD1	16	TGTGCCAGCAGTTTCGCCGGGGACAGAGCTAACTATGGCTACACCTTC	CASSFAGDRANYGYTF
.	TRBV20-1	TRBJ2-5	TRBD2	14	TGCAGTGCTACGAGACTAGCGGGGCAAGAGACCCAGTACTTC	CSATRLAGQETQYF
.	TRBV29-1	TRBJ2-5	.	13	TGCAGCGTTGCGTCTTACCAGGAGGAGACCCAGTACTTC	CSVASYQEETQYF
.	TRBV6-1	TRBJ1-2	.	13	TGTGCCAGCAGTGAAGTTCTGAGCTATGGCTACACCTTC	CASSEVLSYGYTF